Sequencing of this T cell receptor (beta chain) was carried out in a study of T cells in Graves' hyperthyroidism and ophthalmopathy. Diagnostic decisions used clinical symptoms, serum thyroxine and TRAb, thyroid ultrasound and orbital computed tomography. Study observations and caveats: In the analysis, a 13 V-J model separated ophthalmopathy from stable hyperthyroidism. Researchers found most expanded thyroid clonotypes above 0.001 in blood as well.

RNA transcripts served as the template for amplifying TCR beta CDR3 regions. The HTBI set primed first-round TCR CDR3 RT-PCR. TCRdb reanalysed the multiplex PCR reads using MiXCR and keeps one entry per CDR3 protein. The sample records about 510,000 distinct CDR3 sequences, 35% to 50% being singletons. This clonotype has more than one count but fewer than ten. Antigen unknown. Trimming stripped 4 bases from V and 3 bases from J, with 17 bases between. CDR1 SGHRS and CDR2 YFSETQ come from the germline V gene. This CDR3 has 15 amino acids. The chain combines TRBV5-1 with TRBJ2-7, with no clear D. The specimen sequenced was peripheral blood or thyroid tissue (not recorded which). This receptor was identified in an adult woman with Graves' disease, either hyperthyroidism or ophthalmopathy (not recorded which). The CDR3 reads CASSPDTASIYEQYF. CDR3 nucleotide sequence: TGCGCCAGCAGCCCAGACACCGCGAGTATCTACGAGCAGTACTTC.